This T cell receptor beta chain is drawn from a study of blood T cell repertoires in COVID-19. Across the study: Sources were T cells, B-cell-depleted T cells, or PBMCs; the material itself was cDNA or gDNA.

The V and J ends lost 6 bases and 5 bases respectively, with 16 bases between them. CDR1 and CDR2 from the germline V gene are SNHLY and FYNNEI. The CDR3 covers 14 residues. The assay was immunoSEQ multiplex PCR, and TCRdb's table has in-frame clones only and misses some. This sample has 200,000 to 250,000 clones, with around 83% found just once. The TCR was taken from a middle-aged woman who had recovered from COVID-19. The chain combines TRBV2 with TRBJ1-1, with D possibly TRBD1 on 5 matching bases. Sequencing was done on a sample of peripheral blood. The CDR3 loop is CASRDNPTGTEAFF. The CDR3 region has the DNA TGTGCCAGCAGGGACAATCCGACCGGGACTGAAGCTTTCTTT.